A selection of T cell receptor beta chains follows, all from one sample in a study of T cell responses to AZD1222 COVID-19 vaccine. Assay: immunoSEQ multiplex PCR; the TCRdb copy retains only in-frame clones and omits some. The sample holds roughly 140,000 clones, under 95% seen once. The source material was peripheral blood, sampled on day 0 of AZD1222 vaccination. These receptor sequences come from an adult in good health. The CDR3 runs from the conserved cysteine through the conserved F or W. A D gene is named only where the DNA matches it firmly. Size is stated for part of the rows, as once, few or many counts, or as a class when the clone is expanded.

cdr3_nt,cdr3_aa,j_call,d_call,clone_size,v_call
TGTGCCAGCAGTCCGCAGACCCACTCTGGGGCCAACGTCCTGACTTTC,CASSPQTHSGANVLTF,TRBJ2-6,-,-,TRBV6-2/TRBV6-3
TGTGCCAGCAGCGGGGTCTATGGCTACACCTTC,CASSGVYGYTF,TRBJ1-2,-,-,TRBV9
TGTGCCAGTAGTTTTTACGGGACTCACAATGAGCAGTTCTTC,CASSFYGTHNEQFF,TRBJ2-1,-,-,TRBV19
TGTGCCACCAGTAGCAGGGCCAACGAGCAGTACTTC,CATSSRANEQYF,TRBJ2-7,-,-,TRBV24-1
TGTGCCAGCAGCTTTAGGGACCTGGGATACCACTCCTACAATGAGCAGTTCTTC,CASSFRDLGYHSYNEQFF,TRBJ2-1,-,-,TRBV7-8
TGTGCCAGCATCTCGGGGGATGGCACTGAAGCTTTCTTT,CASISGDGTEAFF,TRBJ1-1,-,once,TRBV28
TGTGCCAGCAGTTATACCGCTCGGAACACTGAAGCTTTCTTT,CASSYTARNTEAFF,TRBJ1-1,-,once,TRBV6-2/TRBV6-3
TGTGCCACCAGTGATCCGGGACTAGCGGGAGGGTTTGGTGAGCAGTTCTTC,CATSDPGLAGGFGEQFF,TRBJ2-1,TRBD2,-,TRBV24-1
TGTGCCAGCAGTTTATCCACCTCCAGGTCCTACGAGCAGTACTTC,CASSLSTSRSYEQYF,TRBJ2-7,-,once,TRBV27
TGTGCCAGCAGCCTCAGGGGGCTAATTTCACCCCTCCACTTT,CASSLRGLISPLHF,TRBJ1-6,TRBD1,once,TRBV11-2
TGTGCCAGCAGACCTGGGGACGGATACTATGGCTACACCTTC,CASRPGDGYYGYTF,TRBJ1-2,-,-,TRBV28
TGTGCCAGCAGCGTGAGGACTAGCGGGAGGGCCGGGGCCTACAATGAGCAGTTCTTC,CASSVRTSGRAGAYNEQFF,TRBJ2-1,TRBD2,-,TRBV5-6
TGTGCCAGTAGTATAGTTGCGGGATCCTACAATGAGCAGTTCTTC,CASSIVAGSYNEQFF,TRBJ2-1,-,few,TRBV19
TGTGCCGCCCTAAAGAGTGCATCCTACAATGAGCAGTTCTTC,CAALKSASYNEQFF,TRBJ2-1,-,-,TRBV30
TGTGCCAGCAGCGCCCGGAGCAATCAGCCCCAGCATTTT,CASSARSNQPQHF,TRBJ1-5,-,-,TRBV7-2
TGCGCCAGCAGCTTTCCGCACACCGATGGCTACACCTTC,CASSFPHTDGYTF,TRBJ1-2,-,-,TRBV5-1
TGCGCCAGCAGCTCCGGACAGGGATTATACAATGAGCAGTTCTTC,CASSSGQGLYNEQFF,TRBJ2-1,TRBD1,-,TRBV5-1
TGTGCCAGCAGCCGTGCCTCCTACGAGCAGTACTTC,CASSRASYEQYF,TRBJ2-7,-,-,TRBV5-4
TGTGCCAGCAGTTCTAGCGGGAGAAACACCGGGGAGCTGTTTTTT,CASSSSGRNTGELFF,TRBJ2-2,TRBD2,once,TRBV27
TGTGCCAGCAGTGAGGCTAGCGGGAGTCCGGATGAGCAGTTCTTC,CASSEASGSPDEQFF,TRBJ2-1,TRBD2,-,TRBV27
TGTGCCAGCAGCTGGGGCGGTTCGGTTGAAAAACTGTTTTTT,CASSWGGSVEKLFF,TRBJ1-4,-,once,TRBV11-2
TGTGCCAGCAGCCCCCAGGCGGGTAACTATGGCTACACCTTC,CASSPQAGNYGYTF,TRBJ1-2,-,-,TRBV6-5
TGCGCCAGCAGCGACCTAGCGGGAGTCGTTAATGAGCAGTTCTTC,CASSDLAGVVNEQFF,TRBJ2-1,TRBD2,-,TRBV5-1
TGTGCCAGCAGCTTGGCATTTTTCGGGACAGCGGGGCAGCCCCAGCATTTT,CASSLAFFGTAGQPQHF,TRBJ1-5,TRBD1,-,TRBV5-8
TGTGCCAGCAGCCATCCGGGACTAGCGGGATTCTGGGGCACAGATACGCAGTATTTT,CASSHPGLAGFWGTDTQYF,TRBJ2-3,TRBD2,-,TRBV3-1/TRBV3-2
TGTGCCAGCAGTTTAGCAGGGAGGTCAGATACGCAGTATTTT,CASSLAGRSDTQYF,TRBJ2-3,-,-,TRBV28
TGTGCCAGCAGTCCGCCGGGGCACGGCTACGAGCAGTACTTC,CASSPPGHGYEQYF,TRBJ2-7,-,-,TRBV5-4
TGTGCCAGCAGTTTATCGACGGCGGGGGCGGCGGAGCCCCAGCATTTT,CASSLSTAGAAEPQHF,TRBJ1-5,-,-,TRBV28
TGTGCCAGCAGCCCTCACAGGGGGGCCGGGGAGCTGTTTTTT,CASSPHRGAGELFF,TRBJ2-2,TRBD1,-,TRBV5-4
TGTGCCAGCAGTTTCGGAGGGGAAGACGAGCAGTACTTC,CASSFGGEDEQYF,TRBJ2-7,-,-,TRBV27
TGTGCCAGCAGCTCAGGGTCCTATGGCTACACCTTC,CASSSGSYGYTF,TRBJ1-2,-,-,TRBV7-2
TGTGCCAGCAGTCCTTTGGACCTTAGCTCCTACGAGCAGTACTTC,CASSPLDLSSYEQYF,TRBJ2-7,-,once,TRBV28
TGCAGCGTTGAAGGACAGGGCCATGAGCAGTTCTTC,CSVEGQGHEQFF,TRBJ2-1,TRBD1,once,TRBV29-1
TGTGCCAGCAGTTCAAATGGGGGTCTTAGCTCCTACAATGAGCAGTTCTTC,CASSSNGGLSSYNEQFF,TRBJ2-1,-,-,TRBV27
TGTGCCAGCTCACTCCAGCGGGGGAGCGATGAGACGCAGTATTTT,CASSLQRGSDETQYF,TRBJ2-3,TRBD2,-,TRBV18
TGTGCCAGCAGCCCCCGGACAGGGGATAGCAATCAGCCCCAGCATTTT,CASSPRTGDSNQPQHF,TRBJ1-5,TRBD1,-,TRBV5-5
TGTGCCAGCAGTTCAGGGACCGAGCAGTACTTC,CASSSGTEQYF,TRBJ2-7,-,-,TRBV7-6